A selection of T cell receptor beta chains follows, all from one sample in a study of T cell changes during pregnancy in multiple sclerosis. Libraries were prepared by immunoSEQ multiplex PCR; TCRdb keeps only in-frame clonotypes and omits some of them. This table has 64,000 or so clones, around 96% appearing once. This material consisted of CD8+ T cells from peripheral blood mononuclear cells, taken after pregnancy. The receptors derive from a female donor with multiple sclerosis, enrolled in a pregnancy study. CDR3s include the opening cysteine and the closing phenylalanine or tryptophan.

cdr3_aa: CASSSNLAGTGELFF
j_call: TRBJ2-2
v_call: TRBV9

cdr3_aa: CAISDPDRTLSSGNTIYF
j_call: TRBJ1-3
v_call: TRBV10-3

cdr3_aa: CASSLGLAGAFF
j_call: TRBJ1-1
v_call: TRBV13

cdr3_aa: CASSSGTNRYEQYF
j_call: TRBJ2-7
v_call: TRBV5-1

cdr3_aa: CASSHENENTQYF
j_call: TRBJ2-3
v_call: TRBV18

cdr3_aa: CASSEDLKDEQFF
j_call: TRBJ2-1
v_call: TRBV7-9

cdr3_aa: CASAGGYNEQFF
j_call: TRBJ2-1
v_call: TRBV27

cdr3_aa: CASTPEFRVRDTEAFF
j_call: TRBJ1-1
v_call: TRBV5-6

cdr3_aa: CASSYAGARGDTQYF
j_call: TRBJ2-3
v_call: TRBV6-6

cdr3_aa: CASSLRGGEEQYF
j_call: TRBJ2-7
v_call: TRBV28

cdr3_aa: CASSQDRSYEQYF
j_call: TRBJ2-7
v_call: TRBV4-2

cdr3_aa: CASSLEVGGQSEQYF
j_call: TRBJ2-7
v_call: TRBV7-8

cdr3_aa: CASSLGAGTYEQYF
j_call: TRBJ2-7
v_call: TRBV5-4

cdr3_aa: CASSRTSGEGYEQFF
j_call: TRBJ2-1
v_call: TRBV7-2

cdr3_aa: CASSPTGGGLVQYF
j_call: TRBJ2-4
v_call: TRBV28

cdr3_aa: CASRLSSGFSYEQYF
j_call: TRBJ2-7
v_call: TRBV28

cdr3_aa: CASSPRFGANVLTF
j_call: TRBJ2-6
v_call: TRBV7-9

cdr3_aa: CASSLYTDSTGYGYTF
j_call: TRBJ1-2
v_call: TRBV28

cdr3_aa: CASSSPGQGASQEQYF
j_call: TRBJ2-7
v_call: TRBV18

cdr3_aa: CASSAQLAGVYNEQFF
j_call: TRBJ2-1
v_call: TRBV9

cdr3_aa: CASSQQDALGDTEAFF
j_call: TRBJ1-1
v_call: TRBV4-1

cdr3_aa: CASSRPPLAAFSYNEQFF
j_call: TRBJ2-1
v_call: TRBV27

cdr3_aa: CASSSTYGQDAYEQYF
j_call: TRBJ2-7
v_call: TRBV7-9

cdr3_aa: CASSVAVTSLNTDTQYF
j_call: TRBJ2-3
v_call: TRBV9

cdr3_aa: CASSPLSVTDNSETQYF
j_call: TRBJ2-5
v_call: TRBV5-5

cdr3_aa: CASSSGTANTGELFF
j_call: TRBJ2-2
v_call: TRBV28

cdr3_aa: CASTLTPLGLAAERGELFF
j_call: TRBJ2-2
v_call: TRBV27

cdr3_aa: CASSTTRTGPPDTQYF
j_call: TRBJ2-3
v_call: TRBV11-2

cdr3_aa: CASGQFTTDTQYF
j_call: TRBJ2-3
v_call: TRBV12-5

cdr3_aa: CASMLGEALHF
j_call: TRBJ1-6
v_call: TRBV19

cdr3_aa: CASSEWDWLAGGGQYF
j_call: TRBJ2-5
v_call: TRBV25-1

cdr3_aa: CASISRRGYNEQFF
j_call: TRBJ2-1
v_call: TRBV28

cdr3_aa: CAISAARGYGYTF
j_call: TRBJ1-2
v_call: TRBV10-3